The subject of this entry is one T cell receptor beta chain. Its specific antigen is unknown. No base quality values were provided; no much bigger clone lies one nucleotide off. The immunoSEQ Assay, a bias-controlled multiplex PCR, was used to amplify TCRbeta CDR3 regions from genomic DNA. As for the authors' bioinformatics: The number of nucleated cells in each sample was estimated from the amplification of reference gene primers within the assay. Sequence reads were collapsed and filtered to measure the absolute abundance of every unique TCRbeta CDR3 rearrangement. For each sample, productive Simpson clonality was calculated as the square root of Simpson's diversity index across productive rearrangements. The clones in this table, taken by TCRdb from immuneACCESS, are in-frame only. Not every clone is retained; where verified, under half of the shortfall comes from an unresolved V gene, and the cause of the rest is unknown. For V, J and clone size, that table is used; D and trimming come from the DNA. The sample data list 350,000 to 500,000 clones, and 88% of these were observed just once. Approximately 1.5% of the sample goes to the ten largest clones.

Participants in the prospective study were aged roughly 18 to 100 years, lived in approximately 26 United States geographic areas, and enrolled through a virtual design. In the prospective study, cohorts were assigned on the basis of participant-reported clinical history obtained from a screening survey and a study questionnaire. A participant counted as exposed if, within 2 weeks of entering the study, that participant had been in contact with someone who had a PCR-confirmed or clinician-diagnosed COVID-19 case. In the prospective study, whole blood, serum and a nasopharyngeal or oropharyngeal swab were collected from each participant by mobile phlebotomists. Additional blood draws and questionnaires over an approximately 2-month period could optionally be provided by prospective study participants. Before DNA extraction, blood samples from the prospective study were shipped at room temperature or frozen.

The sample originates from a study of blood T cell repertoires in COVID-19 (dated by TCRdb to the early 2020s). Background on the whole study: Samples from collaborators originated in the United States, Italy and Spain and spanned both the acute and convalescent phases of COVID-19. The prospective study material was composed of cDNA or gDNA derived from T cells, B-cell-depleted T cells, or PBMCs. Subjects who had been exposed to COVID-19, were actively infected with it, or had recovered from it provided the deeply sampled blood TCRbeta repertoires that made up the dataset. The repertoires were released in a freely available public database meant as a resource for research on the immune response to SARS-CoV-2. Samples came from the ongoing ImmuneRACE study (first 160 participants) plus 1,254 subjects from 6 global collaborators. Sample metadata almost always included a de-identified subject ID, COVID-19 status, age in years and sex. Where available, HLA class I and class II types were obtained from metadata supplied by the sample provider rather than from assay-based typing. What the study reported, not specific to this receptor: The amount of clinical and demographic metadata varied by source and participant and was provided uncurated.

V ends up 2 bases short and J 3 bases short, with an unmatched junction base count of 11. CDR1 and CDR2 (SGHTA, FQGNSA) derive from the germline V gene. From cysteine to phenylalanine, the CDR3 is 19 amino acids long. Only the CDR3 part of the read is kept: 57 bases, read in frame from the first base. The specimen sequenced was PBMCs or T cells enriched from blood (not recorded which). The sequence derives from a young woman who had been exposed to COVID-19. The V gene is TRBV7-2 and the J gene is TRBJ1-5, and 12 junction bases match TRBD1. CDR3 sequence: CASSLLGGQGASTNQPQHF. The DNA sequence is TGTGCCAGCAGCTTATTAGGGGGACAGGGGGCATCCACCAATCAGCCCCAGCATTTT.